This T cell receptor beta chain was identified during a study of read filtering for tumor transcriptome and immune sequencing (dated by TCRdb to 2018 to 2020). Some background on the complete study: The cohort had under 20 male and roughly 14 female patients with a mean age of roughly 66 years, ranging from about 40 to 85. One main goal was a read-filtering strategy for immune repertoire data, in particular deciding whether clonotypes backed by only one read should be removed. By revised international staging, fewer than ten patients were R-ISS I, over 15 were R-ISS II and 6 or 7 were R-ISS III. TCR-region mapped reads per sample ranged from about 3.5 to 11 million with IR-seq versus only about 75 to 1,400 with RNA-seq. The study compared TCR repertoires from targeted immune repertoire sequencing and bulk whole-transcriptome sequencing run on the same bone marrow samples. After DNase treatment, whole-transcriptome libraries were prepared using the TruSeq RNA Access Library Prep Kit. Paper-wide results and their limitations: Rather than purified T cells, the sorted CD138-negative fraction was a mixed bone marrow immune population. IR-seq captured clonotypes at much higher depth and more reliably than RNA-seq, and smaller IR-seq throughput sufficed to identify most shared clonotypes. In IR-seq, single-read clonotypes were roughly 82% of clonotypes but 3% to 4% of total reads; in RNA-seq they were 74.6% of clonotypes and 44.6% of reads. The correlation between IR-seq and RNA-seq shared clonotype proportions was increased by removal of single-read clonotypes.

This clonotype was seen ten or more times. Its antigen is still unknown. Per-nucleotide qualities are absent, and no much larger clonotype sits a single base away. Each patient had bone marrow sampled at the time of active disease. Ficoll-Hypaque density gradient centrifugation was used to isolate bone marrow mononuclear cells. CD138-negative cells were obtained by negative selection after labeling with CD138 magnetic microbeads on a MACS separator, removing myeloma plasma cells. Flow cytometry with CD138 antibodies on an Attune NxT was used to check how pure the isolated cells were. Total RNA was extracted with TRIzol reagent and quantified with a NanoDrop spectrophotometer. Paired RNA-seq and IR-seq were performed on the CD138-negative bone marrow sample of each patient. TCR libraries were built from 400 ng RNA with the Immunoverse kit, using molecular barcoded adaptors covering alpha/delta and beta/gamma chains. The same RNA used for transcriptome sequencing was used for TCR library preparation. Sequencing of the TCR libraries was done on an Illumina HiSeq 4000 with 2 x 150 cycles. The original methods were these. With MiXCR, TCR reads were aligned to human V, D, J and C references and assembled into CDR3 clonotypes, with quality filtering and error correction included. The tcR package in R was used for analysis of clonotype counts and gene usage diversity. Raw mapping reads were checked after the RNA-seq reads had been mapped by STAR aligner version 2.5.3a onto the human GRCh37 genome. To test the effect of sequencing depth on detected clonotypes, IR-seq fastq files were randomly downsampled using Seqtk 1.3. TCRdb trimmed public reads at Q25 via fastp, called clones via MiXCR and kept in-frame beta chains. Every distinct CDR3 protein forms one entry, paired with its most common genes and DNA. TCRdb's processing, not the study's, gives the V and J calls here. Recorded for this sample are about 130,000 distinct CDR3 sequences; 10% to 15% of them occurred a single time. 9.5% to 12% of the sample lies in the top ten.

A distance of 17 bases separates the germline ends of V and J, which lose 3 bases and 3 bases respectively. According to the germline V gene (reference sequence), CDR1 reads LNHDA and CDR2 reads SQIVND. The CDR3 goes from the cysteine to the phenylalanine over 16 residues. The DNA shown is the 48-base CDR3, in frame from base 1. The chain joins TRBV19 to TRBJ2-5, with the identity of the D gene unclear. Sequencing was done on a sample of a population of CD138-negative cells sorted from bone marrow. The cell subset or site label, read with the paper, signifies: bone marrow mononuclear cells depleted of CD138+ plasma/myeloma cells by negative magnetic selection. This sequence originates from a donor aged 40 or older with multiple myeloma. The CDR3 reads CASSIGIGGGEETQYF. The DNA is as follows: TGTGCCAGTAGTATTGGAATCGGTGGCGGCGAAGAGACCCAGTACTTC.